The 10 T cell receptor beta chains below all came from one sample that was sequenced in a study of Ad26.COV2.S vaccination and SARS-CoV-2 variants. Sequenced by immunoSEQ multiplex PCR; TCRdb stores in-frame clones only, minus some. The repertoire holds hundreds of thousands of clones, with around 89% as singletons. Treatment given: about 20 received Ad26.COV2.S at low or high dose, single or two shots; about 5 received placebo; per-sample allocation not given. Day 63 after the first injection of vaccine or placebo was the sampling time. The material was peripheral blood, obtained in a trial of Ad26.COV2.S vaccine versus placebo. The receptors were sampled from a person aged 18-65 years who received the Ad26.COV2.S COVID-19 vaccine or a placebo.

V and J are TRBV30 and TRBJ1-3; D uncertain. V lost 4 bases and J lost 0, with 4 bases in between. Germline loops: CDR1 GTSNPN, CDR2 SVGIG (reference sequence). The CDR3 spans 12 residues. The DNA for the CDR3 is TGTGCCTGGATGAGCTCTGGAAACACCATATATTTT. This encodes CAWMSSGNTIYF.

This sequence joins TRBV5-1 and TRBJ1-2, with 10 nucleotides matching TRBD1. The germline V gene has CDR1 SGHRS and CDR2 YFSETQ. With 4 bases clipped from V and 1 base from J, the junction kept 4 bases outside the gene matches. CDR3 length: 15 amino acids. CDR3 in amino acids: CASSPGDRGNYGYTF. The CDR3 region has the DNA TGCGCCAGCAGCCCTGGGGACAGGGGTAACTATGGCTACACCTTC.

This clone was observed a single time. CDR3 residues: CASSIDPLGEKGNQPQHF. The CDR3 DNA follows: TGTGCCAGTAGTATTGACCCCTTAGGGGAGAAGGGCAATCAGCCCCAGCATTTT. The chain is built from TRBV19 and TRBJ1-5, with D possibly being TRBD1 (5 bases). CDR1 is LNHDA, CDR2 SQIVND, per germline (reference sequence). The CDR3 consists of 18 residues. With 3 bases removed from V and 2 bases from J, the gap between germline ends came to 20 bases.

This sequence joins TRBV9 and TRBJ1-4; 10 positions agree with TRBD1. J was trimmed by 7 bases and V by 0 bases; bases with no gene match: 3. The CDR3 consists of 15 residues. Germline-derived CDR1 and CDR2 are SGDLS and YYNGEE. CDR3 loop: CASSVETGGFEKLFF. CDR3 sequence (DNA): TGTGCCAGCAGCGTAGAGACAGGGGGCTTTGAAAAACTGTTTTTT.

Comments on this clone: In the same sample, other DNA sequences code for this CDR3. V is TRBV19 and J is TRBJ2-1; 7 bases are a match to TRBD1. The CDR3 runs 15 residues. V shed 3 bases and J 4 bases; nucleotides not matched to a gene: 6. CDR1 and CDR2 (germline): LNHDA, SQIVND (reference sequence). CDR3 in amino acids: CASSIEGARYNEQFF. CDR3 DNA sequence: TGTGCCAGTAGTATCGAGGGGGCAAGATACAATGAGCAGTTCTTC.

The V call is TRBV2, the J call TRBJ1-2; D gene uncertain. CDR3 length: 14 residues. CDR1 is SNHLY, CDR2 FYNNEI, per germline. V lost 7 bases and J 4 bases, leaving 16 bases between the germline ends. The CDR3 nucleotides read TGTGCCAGCACCGAGCTCGGCGCCACCTATGGCTACACCTTC. Translation gives CASTELGATYGYTF.

The chain has TRBV7-3 and TRBJ2-5, with TRBD2 matching 7 bases. The trim removed 5 bases at V and 11 bases at J, leaving 20 bases unmatched. This CDR3 region has 16 residues. CDR1 is SGHTA and CDR2 is FQGTGA in the germline V gene. The CDR3, as DNA: TGTGCCAGCAGCCCCCTCCCCCGGGACTACAAATCAATACAGTACTTC. Its protein is CASSPLPRDYKSIQYF.

The chain couples TRBV5-1 to TRBJ2-7, with 8 bases aligning to TRBD2. Germline CDR1 reads SGHRS; CDR2 reads YFSETQ. CDR3 length equals 20 residues. The V gene end was trimmed by 4 bases and the J gene end by 3 bases; junction bases not matched to a gene: 24. CDR3 loop: CASSPIETSASSFYFYEQYF. CDR3 nucleotide sequence: TGCGCCAGCAGCCCTATTGAGACTAGCGCGAGCTCCTTTTATTTCTACGAGCAGTACTTC.

With regard to this clone: Additional DNA sequences in this sample encode the identical CDR3. The gene calls are TRBV27 and TRBJ2-2; D gene ambiguous. This CDR3 has 13 residues. Germline V gene data show CDR1 as MNHEY and CDR2 as SMNVEV (reference sequence). Deletions cut 1 base from V and 5 bases from J, with 5 bases between. CDR3 residues: CASSLWGTGELFF. In DNA, the CDR3 is TGTGCCAGCAGTTTATGGGGAACCGGGGAGCTGTTTTTT.

The chain has TRBV12-3 or TRBV12-4 and TRBJ2-3; D is unclear. Deletions cut 7 bases from V and 5 bases from J, with 13 bases between. The CDR3 runs 13 residues. CDR3: CASNTFQGDTQYF. The CDR3 bases are TGTGCCAGCAATACGTTTCAAGGAGATACGCAGTATTTT.